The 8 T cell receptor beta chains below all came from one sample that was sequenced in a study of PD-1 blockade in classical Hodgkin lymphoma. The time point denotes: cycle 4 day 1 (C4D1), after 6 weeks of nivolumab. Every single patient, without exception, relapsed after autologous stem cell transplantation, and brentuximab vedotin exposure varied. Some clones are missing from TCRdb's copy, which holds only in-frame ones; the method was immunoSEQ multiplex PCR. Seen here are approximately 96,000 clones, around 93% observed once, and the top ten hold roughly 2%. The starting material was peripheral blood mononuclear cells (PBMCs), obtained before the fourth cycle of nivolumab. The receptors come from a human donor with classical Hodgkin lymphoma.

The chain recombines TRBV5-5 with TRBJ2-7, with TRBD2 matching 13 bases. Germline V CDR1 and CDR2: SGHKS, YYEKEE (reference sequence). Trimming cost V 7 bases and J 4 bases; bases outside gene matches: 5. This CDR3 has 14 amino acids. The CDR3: CASYRTSGSYEQYF. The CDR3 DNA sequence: TGTGCCAGCTACCGGACTAGCGGGAGTTACGAGCAGTACTTC.

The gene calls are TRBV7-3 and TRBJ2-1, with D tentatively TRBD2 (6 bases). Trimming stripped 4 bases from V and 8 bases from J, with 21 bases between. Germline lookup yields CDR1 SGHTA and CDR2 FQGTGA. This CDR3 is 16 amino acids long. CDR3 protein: CASSSVPGLNTYEQFF. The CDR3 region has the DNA TGTGCCAGCAGCTCCGTCCCGGGACTTAATACGTATGAGCAGTTCTTC. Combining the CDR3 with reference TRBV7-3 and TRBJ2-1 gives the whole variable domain GAGVSQTPSNKVTEKGKYVELRCDPISGHTALYWYRQSLGQGPEFLIYFQGTGAADDSGLPNDRFFAVRPEGSVSTLKIQRTERGDSAVYLCASSSVPGLNTYEQFFGPGTRLTVL.

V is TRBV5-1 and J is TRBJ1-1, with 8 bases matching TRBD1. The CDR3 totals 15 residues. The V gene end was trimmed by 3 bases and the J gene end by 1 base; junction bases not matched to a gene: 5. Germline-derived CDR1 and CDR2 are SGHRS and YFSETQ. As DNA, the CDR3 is TGCGCCAGCAGCTCAGGGGGCGCGGAGAACACTGAAGCTTTCTTT. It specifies CASSSGGAENTEAFF.

The CDR3 DNA follows: TGCGCCAGCAGCCGCGGTAGCGGATCCTACGAGCAGTACTTC. Amino acid sequence: CASSRGSGSYEQYF. V and J are TRBV4-1 and TRBJ2-5, with a possible D match to TRBD2 (6 bases). The DNA end favors TRBJ2-7, so the J call may be wrong. The CDR3 covers 14 residues. Germline-derived CDR1 and CDR2 are MGHRA and YSYEKL.

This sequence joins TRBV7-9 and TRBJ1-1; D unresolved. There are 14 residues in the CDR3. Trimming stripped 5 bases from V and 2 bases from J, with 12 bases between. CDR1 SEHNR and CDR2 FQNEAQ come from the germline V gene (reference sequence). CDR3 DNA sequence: TGTGCCAGCAGCCGTCCGATACTAAACACTGAAGCTTTCTTT. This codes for CASSRPILNTEAFF.

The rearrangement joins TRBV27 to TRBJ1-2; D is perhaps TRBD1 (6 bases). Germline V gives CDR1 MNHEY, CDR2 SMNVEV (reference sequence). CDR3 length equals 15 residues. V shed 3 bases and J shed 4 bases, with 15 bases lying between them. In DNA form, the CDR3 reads TGTGCCAGCAGTTTTGGGGGGGGCACCACCTATGGCTACACCTTC. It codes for CASSFGGGTTYGYTF.

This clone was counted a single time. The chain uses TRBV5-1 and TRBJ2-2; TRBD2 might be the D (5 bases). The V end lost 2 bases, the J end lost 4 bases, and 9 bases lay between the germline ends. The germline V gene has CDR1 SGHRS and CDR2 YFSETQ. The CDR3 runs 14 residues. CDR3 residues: CASSFSGSTGELFF. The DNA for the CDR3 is TGCGCCAGCAGCTTTTCGGGATCCACCGGGGAGCTGTTTTTT. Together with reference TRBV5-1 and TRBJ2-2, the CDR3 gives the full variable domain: KAGVTQTPRYLIKTRGQQVTLSCSPISGHRSVSWYQQTPGQGLQFLFEYFSETQRNKGNFPGRFSGRQFSNSRSEMNVSTLELGDSALYLCASSFSGSTGELFFGEGSRLTVL.

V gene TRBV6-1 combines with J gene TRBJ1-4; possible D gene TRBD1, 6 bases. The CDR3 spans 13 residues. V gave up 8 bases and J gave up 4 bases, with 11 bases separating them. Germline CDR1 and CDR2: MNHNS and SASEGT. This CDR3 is CASEGGNNEKLFF. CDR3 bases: TGTGCCAGCGAAGGGGGAAATAATGAAAAACTGTTTTTT.